This T cell receptor beta chain was observed in a study of human T cells and chemical hapten exposure (dated by TCRdb to about 2021). About the full investigation: For sensitization, 2% DPC in acetone was applied to a roughly 2 cm by roughly 2 cm area of upper inner arm skin. Blood was sampled from patients pre-sensitization (week 0) and at 2, 6 and about 24 weeks after DPC sensitization. The study tracked peripheral blood TCR repertoire changes in vivo during primary and secondary sensitization to the hapten diphenylcyclopropenone (DPC) in alopecia patients. Blood for TCR sequencing was provided by twenty-nine alopecia patients at one to four time points (pre-sensitization, 2, 6 and 24 weeks). Most of the patients in the cohort were female, and the cohort covered alopecia areata with under or over 50% scalp involvement, alopecia totalis and alopecia universalis. Weekly therapeutic DPC doses were additionally applied to the scalp of patients throughout the approximately 24-week study period. Libraries were combined into a pool for sequencing, and differences in TCR yield between samples came mainly from small differences in library volumes within the pool. Patch testing was performed on the upper back with Finn chambers containing 0.01% DPC, and the patch tests were scored after 6 days according to International Contact Dermatitis Research Group standards.

There are a few counts of this clonotype. Its antigen is still unknown. No quality values exist for individual bases; no much larger clone is one base distant. The CDR3, cysteine through phenylalanine, is 15 amino acids long. The entry retains the CDR3 DNA only, 45 bases that are in frame from base 1. CDR1 and CDR2 were assigned from the germline V gene as SQVTM and ANQGSEA. The junction shows trimming of 3 bases on V and 9 bases on J, and the gene matches do not reach 13 bases of it. The research as a whole found: Expanded TCRs formed significantly more large CDR3 similarity clusters than pre-sensitization or healthy control sets, consistent with antigen-driven responses. DPC sensitization did not change how many TCRs were above 1 in 1000 frequency, and no evidence was found of alterations in global repertoire structure. After repeated subsampling, the strength of the expansion versus patch-test correlation and the threshold at which it became significant changed. Alopecia, a presumed autoimmune disease, was present in all patients, so the immune response of the patients might differ from that of healthy individuals. The number of PT1 expanded TCRs positively correlated with patch test score, significant at thresholds 8, 16 and 32 but not 4.

The time point label here, explained by the study, means: patch test 2, 6 weeks after DPC sensitization. This sample's treatment or condition label indicates: therapeutic diphenylcyclopropenone sensitization with weekly scalp DPC. At each patch-test visit, blood was drawn before the patch test was applied. Patients were eligible if aged 18 to 70, diagnosed with alopecia and judged suitable for DPC therapy, and pregnant patients were excluded. Total RNA was isolated from unfractionated whole blood collected in Tempus Blood RNA tubes. The method behind the library was RACE. The sequencer was a NextSeq 500. Library preparation attached unique molecular identifiers to individual cDNA molecules for quantitative, reproducible TCR counting. Both TCR alpha and TCR beta chains were sequenced from each blood RNA sample. On the study's bioinformatics: Samples had a median of roughly 100,000 TCRs, with a range from roughly 23,224 to 750,000. V, J and CDR3 annotation of the TCR reads was performed with the Decombinator software suite. To make PS versus PT1 abundance plots, every sample was subsampled to the same number of TCRs (28,000). Expanded TCRs were defined as absent before sensitization and observed at least eight times at the 2-week time point. The public sequencing data were trimmed at Q25 with fastp and processed into clonotypes with MiXCR by TCRdb, which kept only in-frame beta chains. Rows matching on CDR3 protein sequence are summarized as one entry with the most common DNA and genes. The V and J calls here are based on TCRdb, not the publication. Counted in this sample were roughly 94,000 distinct CDR3 sequences; 7% to 10% of them appeared once. In total, the top ten clones hold 2% to 2.5% of the sample.

The sequence was obtained from a woman in her thirties or forties with alopecia areata. Some clones in this sample may be carry-over from other donors' samples. The specimen comprised whole blood, sampled in connection with sensitization to the hapten diphenylcyclopropenone (DPC). The rearrangement combines TRBV29-1 with TRBJ2-1; TRBD2 matches 8 bases in the middle. The bases read TGCAGCGTTGAGGGGGTAGCGGGACCCTTGGGTGAGCAGTTCTTC. The translation is CSVEGVAGPLGEQFF.